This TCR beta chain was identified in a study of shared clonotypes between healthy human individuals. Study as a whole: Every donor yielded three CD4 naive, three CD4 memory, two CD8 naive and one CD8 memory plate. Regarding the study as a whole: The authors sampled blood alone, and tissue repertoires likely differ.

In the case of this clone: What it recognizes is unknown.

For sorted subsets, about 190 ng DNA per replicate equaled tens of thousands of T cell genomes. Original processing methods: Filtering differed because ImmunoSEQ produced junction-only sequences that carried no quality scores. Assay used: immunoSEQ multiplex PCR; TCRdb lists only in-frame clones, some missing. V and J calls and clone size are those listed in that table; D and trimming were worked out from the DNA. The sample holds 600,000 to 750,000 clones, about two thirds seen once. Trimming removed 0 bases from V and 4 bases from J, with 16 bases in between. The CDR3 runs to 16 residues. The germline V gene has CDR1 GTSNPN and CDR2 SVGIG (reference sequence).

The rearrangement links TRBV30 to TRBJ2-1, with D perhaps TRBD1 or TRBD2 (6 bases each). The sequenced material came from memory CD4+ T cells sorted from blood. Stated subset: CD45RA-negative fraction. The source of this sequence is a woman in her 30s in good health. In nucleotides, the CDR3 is TGTGCCTGGAGTGTAGCCGGGGGCCACCGTTACAATGAGCAGTTCTTC. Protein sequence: CAWSVAGGHRYNEQFF.